Following are 8 T cell receptor beta chains from one sample sequenced in a study of CD8 T cells in Susac syndrome. The authors reverse transcribed roughly 0.5 to 1 ug RNA with random hexamers. TCRdb re-derived calls from the immunoSEQ multiplex PCR reads in MiXCR, one entry per CDR3 protein. In the table there are roughly 120,000 distinct CDR3 sequences, around 94% of which are singletons. The material sequenced was CD4+ T cells from PBMCs. These receptors came from a human donor with multiple sclerosis.

The table lists this clonotype with a few counts. The chain employs TRBV6-6 and TRBJ2-7; TRBD1 is a possible D gene (7 bases). The CDR3 is 16 residues long. V lost 6 bases and J 4 bases, leaving 22 bases between the germline ends. Germline CDR1 reads MNHNY; CDR2 reads SVGAGI (reference sequence). CDR3 protein: CASSHQRMTGRYEQYF. The CDR3 nucleotides are TGTGCCAGCAGCCACCAACGAATGACAGGGAGGTACGAGCAGTACTTC.

The chain uses TRBV20-1 and TRBJ2-7; D possibly corresponds to TRBD2 (5 bases). The CDR3 is 13 residues long. The V end was cut by 5 bases, the J end by 6 bases, with 17 bases between. Germline values: CDR1 DFQATT, CDR2 SNEGSKA (reference sequence). The CDR3 coding sequence is TGCAGTGCTGGGGAGCCCGGGATCCGCGAGCAGTACTTC. It specifies CSAGEPGIREQYF.

The chain recombines TRBV6-2 or TRBV6-3 with TRBJ2-7; 10 bases are a match to TRBD1. The germline CDR1 and CDR2 sequences are MNHEY and SVGEGT. CDR3 length equals 15 residues. V gave up 2 bases and J gave up 1 base; unmatched junction bases: 2. The CDR3 reads CASSYRDRGSYEQYF. As DNA, the CDR3 is TGTGCCAGCAGTTACCGGGACAGGGGATCCTACGAGCAGTACTTC.

As DNA, the CDR3 is TGCGCCAGCAGCGTGGACTCGAACACTGAAGCTTTCTTT. Protein sequence: CASSVDSNTEAFF. The rearrangement links TRBV5-1 to TRBJ1-1; D remains ambiguous. V was shortened by 4 bases and J by 1 base, with 8 bases between the two germline ends. This CDR3 is 13 amino acids long. Germline V gives CDR1 SGHRS, CDR2 YFSETQ.

The chain employs TRBV6-2 or TRBV6-3 and TRBJ1-1; D is perhaps TRBD1 (5 bases). Trimming cost V 3 bases and J 4 bases, with 12 bases left between them. There are 14 residues in the CDR3. Germline loops: CDR1 MNHEY, CDR2 SVGEGT. CDR3 DNA sequence: TGTGCCAGCAGTTATCGGGGCCGGGGCACTGAAGCTTTCTTT. This sequence encodes CASSYRGRGTEAFF.

The J gene is TRBJ2-7, the V gene TRBV10-1; D possibly corresponds to TRBD1 (6 bases). Germline V lookup: CDR1 WNHNN, CDR2 SYGVQD (reference sequence). CDR3 length equals 13 residues. The V and J ends lost 6 bases and 3 bases respectively, with 12 bases between them. The CDR3 reads CASSDNRVYEQYF. In DNA form, the CDR3 reads TGCGCCAGCAGCGACAACAGGGTCTACGAGCAGTACTTC.

The CDR3: CASSQSVTGGQAFF. In DNA, the CDR3 is TGTGCCAGCAGCCAGTCCGTGACAGGGGGCCAAGCTTTCTTT. The chain is built from TRBV3-1 and TRBJ1-1; 10 positions match TRBD1. Germline values: CDR1 LGHDT, CDR2 YNNKEL (reference sequence). V trimming: 3 bases; J trimming: 9 bases; junction bases outside the gene matches: 7. The CDR3 totals 14 residues.

Only one count was recorded for this clonotype. The chain couples TRBV7-2 to TRBJ2-5, with 7 bases matching TRBD2. The CDR3 covers 14 residues. Germline V lookup: CDR1 SGHTA, CDR2 FQGNSA. The V and J ends lost 5 bases and 6 bases, in that order; junction bases with no gene match: 9. CDR3 sequence (DNA): TGTGCCAGCAGCCAGGGAGGGGTAGGAAAGACCCAGTACTTC. The encoded protein is CASSQGGVGKTQYF.